Sequencing of this T cell receptor beta chain was carried out in a study of T cell changes during pregnancy in multiple sclerosis (dated by TCRdb to between 2018 and 2020). Concerning the study at large: The study examined how the T cell repertoire changed over the course of pregnancy in women with multiple sclerosis.

A word on this clone: Its recognized antigen is unknown. It has no much larger one-base neighbor in the sample; base qualities were not kept.

To prepare the library, the immunoSEQ multiplex PCR assay was applied. TCRdb carries this immuneACCESS record with in-frame sequences only. Its versions omit some clonotypes, under half of them owing to an unresolved V gene in the studies checked, with the rest unexplained. The sample records approximately 17,000 clones, around 95% of which are singletons. Roughly 1% of the sample lies in the top ten. This material consisted of peripheral blood, taken in the third trimester of pregnancy. The TCR originated in a female donor with multiple sclerosis, enrolled in a pregnancy study.

This receptor has the CDR3 CASSLGTALNTEAFF. The sequenced DNA is TGTGCCAGCAGCTTAGGGACAGCCCTGAACACTGAAGCTTTCTTT. The rearranged segments are TRBV7-9 and TRBJ1-1; tentative D gene TRBD1, with 6 bases matching. Measured from the cysteine to the phenylalanine, the CDR3 is 15 residues long. Left in the record is the CDR3 DNA by itself, 45 bases read in frame from the first base. Trimming takes 1 base from V and 0 bases from J, and the germline ends sit 9 bases apart. CDR1 and CDR2, per the germline V gene (reference sequence), are SEHNR and FQNEAQ. Joined to the reference TRBV7-9 and TRBJ1-1 proteins, this CDR3 gives the full variable domain: DTGVSQNPRHKITKRGQNVTFRCDPISEHNRLYWYRQTLGQGPEFLTYFQNEAQLEKSRLLSDRFSAERPKGSFSTLEIQRTEQGDSAMYLCASSLGTALNTEAFFGQGTRLTVV.